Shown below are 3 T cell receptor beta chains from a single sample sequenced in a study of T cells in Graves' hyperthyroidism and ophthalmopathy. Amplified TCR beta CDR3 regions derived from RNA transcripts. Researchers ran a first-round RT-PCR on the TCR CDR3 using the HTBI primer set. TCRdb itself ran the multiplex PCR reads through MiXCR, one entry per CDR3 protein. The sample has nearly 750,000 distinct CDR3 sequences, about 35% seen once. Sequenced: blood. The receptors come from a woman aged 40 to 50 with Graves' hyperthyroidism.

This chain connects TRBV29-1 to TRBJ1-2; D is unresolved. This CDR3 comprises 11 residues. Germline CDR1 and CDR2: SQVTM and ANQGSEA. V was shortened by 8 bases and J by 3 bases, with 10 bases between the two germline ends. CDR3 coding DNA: TGCAGCTTAGTCACTCACTATGGCTACACCTTC. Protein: CSLVTHYGYTF.

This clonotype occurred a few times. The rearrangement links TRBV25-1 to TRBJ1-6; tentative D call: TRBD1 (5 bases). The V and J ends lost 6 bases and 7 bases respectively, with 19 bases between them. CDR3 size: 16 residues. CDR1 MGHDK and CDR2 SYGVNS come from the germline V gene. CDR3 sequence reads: CASRARDRGENSPLHF. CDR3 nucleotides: TGTGCCAGCAGGGCCAGGGATCGGGGGGAGAATTCACCCCTCCACTTT.

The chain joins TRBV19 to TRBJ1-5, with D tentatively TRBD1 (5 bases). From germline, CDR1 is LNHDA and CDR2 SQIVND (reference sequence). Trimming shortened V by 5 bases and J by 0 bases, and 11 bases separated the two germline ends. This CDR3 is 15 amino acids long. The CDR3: CASSSRDGSNQPQHF. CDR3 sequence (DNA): TGTGCCAGTAGTTCGCGGGACGGTAGCAATCAGCCCCAGCATTTT. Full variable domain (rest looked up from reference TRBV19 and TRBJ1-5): DGGITQSPKYLFRKEGQNVTLSCEQNLNHDAMYWYRQDPGQGLRLIYYSQIVNDFQKGDIAEGYSVSREKKESFPLTVTSAQKNPTAFYLCASSSRDGSNQPQHFGDGTRLSIL.